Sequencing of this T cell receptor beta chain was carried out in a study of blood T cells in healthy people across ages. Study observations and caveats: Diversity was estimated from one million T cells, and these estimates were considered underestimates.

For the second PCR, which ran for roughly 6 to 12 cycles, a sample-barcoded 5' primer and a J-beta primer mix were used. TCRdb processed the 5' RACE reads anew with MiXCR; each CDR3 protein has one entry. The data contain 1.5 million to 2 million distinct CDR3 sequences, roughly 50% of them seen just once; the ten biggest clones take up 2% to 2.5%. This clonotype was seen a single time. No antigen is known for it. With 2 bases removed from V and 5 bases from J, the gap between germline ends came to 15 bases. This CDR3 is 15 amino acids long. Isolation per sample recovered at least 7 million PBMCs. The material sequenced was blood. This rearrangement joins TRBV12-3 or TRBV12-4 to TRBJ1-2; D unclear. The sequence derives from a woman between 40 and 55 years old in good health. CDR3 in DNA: TGTGCCAGCAGTTTACGGGCTAACCGCCCTTATGGCTACACCTTC. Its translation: CASSLRANRPYGYTF.